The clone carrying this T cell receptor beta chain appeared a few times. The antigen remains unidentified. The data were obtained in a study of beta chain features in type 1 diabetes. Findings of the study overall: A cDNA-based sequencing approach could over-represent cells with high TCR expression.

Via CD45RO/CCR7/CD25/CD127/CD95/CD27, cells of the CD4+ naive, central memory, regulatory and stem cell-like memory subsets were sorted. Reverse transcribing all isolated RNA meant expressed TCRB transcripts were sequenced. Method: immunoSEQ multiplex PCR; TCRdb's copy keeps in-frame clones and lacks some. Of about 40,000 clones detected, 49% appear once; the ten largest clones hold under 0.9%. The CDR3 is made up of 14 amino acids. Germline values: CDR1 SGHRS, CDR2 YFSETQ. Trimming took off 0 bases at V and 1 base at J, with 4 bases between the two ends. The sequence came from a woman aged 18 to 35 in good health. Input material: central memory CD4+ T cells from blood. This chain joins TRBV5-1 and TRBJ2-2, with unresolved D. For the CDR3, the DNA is TGCGCCAGCAGCTTGGACAGGAACACCGGGGAGCTGTTTTTT. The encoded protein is CASSLDRNTGELFF.